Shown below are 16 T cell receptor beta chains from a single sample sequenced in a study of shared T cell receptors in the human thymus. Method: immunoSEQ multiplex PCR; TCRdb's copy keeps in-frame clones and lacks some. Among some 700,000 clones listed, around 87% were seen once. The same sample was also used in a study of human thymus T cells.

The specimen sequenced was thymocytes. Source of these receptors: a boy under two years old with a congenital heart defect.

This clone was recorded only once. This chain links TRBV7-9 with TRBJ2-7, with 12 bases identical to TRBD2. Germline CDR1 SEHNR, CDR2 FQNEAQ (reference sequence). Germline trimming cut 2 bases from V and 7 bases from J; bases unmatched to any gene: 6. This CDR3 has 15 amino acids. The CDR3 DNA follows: TGTGCCAGCAGCTTATCGACTAGCGGGAGTAGAGAGCAGTACTTC. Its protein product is CASSLSTSGSREQYF.

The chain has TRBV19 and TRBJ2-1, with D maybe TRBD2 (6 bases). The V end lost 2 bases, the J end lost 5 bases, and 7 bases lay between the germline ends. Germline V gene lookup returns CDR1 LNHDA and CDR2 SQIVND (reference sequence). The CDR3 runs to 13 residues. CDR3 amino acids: CASSIPGDNEQFF. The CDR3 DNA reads TGTGCCAGTAGTATACCGGGGGACAATGAGCAGTTCTTC.

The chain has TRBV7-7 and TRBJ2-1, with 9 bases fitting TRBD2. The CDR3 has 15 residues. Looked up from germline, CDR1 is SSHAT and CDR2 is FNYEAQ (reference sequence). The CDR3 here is CASVLEREDYNEQFF. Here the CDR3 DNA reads TGTGCTAGCGTTCTCGAGCGGGAGGACTACAATGAGCAGTTCTTC. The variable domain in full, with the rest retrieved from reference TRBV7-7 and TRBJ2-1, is GAGVSQSPRYKVTKRGQDVTLRCDPISSHATLYWYQQALGQGPEFLTYFNYEAQPDKSGLPSDRFSAERPEGSISTLTIQRTEQRDSAMYRCASVLEREDYNEQFFGPGTRLTVL.

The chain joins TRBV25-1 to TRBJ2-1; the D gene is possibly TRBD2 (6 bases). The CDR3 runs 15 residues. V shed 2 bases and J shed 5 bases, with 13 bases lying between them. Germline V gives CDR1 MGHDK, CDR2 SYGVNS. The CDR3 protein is CASSEPGTGHNEQFF. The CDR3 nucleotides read TGTGCCAGCAGTGAACCCGGGACTGGGCACAATGAGCAGTTCTTC. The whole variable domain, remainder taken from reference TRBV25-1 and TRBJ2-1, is EADIYQTPRYLVIGTGKKITLECSQTMGHDKMYWYQQDPGMELHLIHYSYGVNSTEKGDLSSESTVSRIRTEHFPLTLESARPSHTSQYLCASSEPGTGHNEQFFGPGTRLTVL.

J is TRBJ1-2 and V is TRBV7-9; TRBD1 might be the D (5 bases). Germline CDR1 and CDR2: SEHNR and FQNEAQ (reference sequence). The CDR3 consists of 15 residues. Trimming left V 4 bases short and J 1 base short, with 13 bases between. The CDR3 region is CASSSTGTLNYGYTF. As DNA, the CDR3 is TGTGCCAGCAGCTCTACAGGTACCCTTAACTATGGCTACACCTTC.

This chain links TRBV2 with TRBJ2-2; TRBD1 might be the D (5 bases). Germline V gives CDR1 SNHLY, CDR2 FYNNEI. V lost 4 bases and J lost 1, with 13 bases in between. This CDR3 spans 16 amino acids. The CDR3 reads CASSVPTVVNTGELFF. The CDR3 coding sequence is TGTGCCAGCAGTGTTCCGACAGTCGTGAACACCGGGGAGCTGTTTTTT.

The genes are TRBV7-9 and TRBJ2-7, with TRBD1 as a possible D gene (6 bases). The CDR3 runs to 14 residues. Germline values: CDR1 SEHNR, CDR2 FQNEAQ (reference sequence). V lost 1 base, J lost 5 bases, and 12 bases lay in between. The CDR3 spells CASSLGGPWDEQYF. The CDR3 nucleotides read TGTGCCAGCAGCTTAGGGGGGCCCTGGGACGAGCAGTACTTC.

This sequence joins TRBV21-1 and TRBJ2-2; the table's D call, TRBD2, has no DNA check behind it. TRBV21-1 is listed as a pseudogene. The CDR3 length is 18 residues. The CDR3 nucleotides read TGTGCCAGCAGCTCACTAGGGGAGGTCTTTAATGACACCGGGGAGCTGTTTTTT. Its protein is CASSSLGEVFNDTGELFF.

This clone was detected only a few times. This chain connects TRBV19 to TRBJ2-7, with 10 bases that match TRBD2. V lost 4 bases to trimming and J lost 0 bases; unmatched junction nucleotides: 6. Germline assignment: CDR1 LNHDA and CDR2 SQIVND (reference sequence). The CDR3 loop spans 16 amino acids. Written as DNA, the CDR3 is TGTGCCAGTAGTACCTTTACTAGCGGGATCTCCTACGAGCAGTACTTC. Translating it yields CASSTFTSGISYEQYF.

CDR3 sequence reads: CASSLQTPRKTQYF. CDR3 DNA: TGTGCCAGCAGTTTGCAGACACCAAGGAAGACCCAGTACTTC. V gene TRBV28 combines with J gene TRBJ2-5; D remains ambiguous. Trimming stripped 3 bases from V and 6 bases from J, with 14 bases between. CDR3 length: 14 residues. CDR1 and CDR2 from the germline V gene are MDHEN and SYDVKM.

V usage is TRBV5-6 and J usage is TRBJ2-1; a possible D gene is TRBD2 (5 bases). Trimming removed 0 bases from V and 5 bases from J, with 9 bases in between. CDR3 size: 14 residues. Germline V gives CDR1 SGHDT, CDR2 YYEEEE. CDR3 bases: TGTGCCAGCAGCTTGGACCGGGGAGACAATGAGCAGTTCTTC. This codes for CASSLDRGDNEQFF.

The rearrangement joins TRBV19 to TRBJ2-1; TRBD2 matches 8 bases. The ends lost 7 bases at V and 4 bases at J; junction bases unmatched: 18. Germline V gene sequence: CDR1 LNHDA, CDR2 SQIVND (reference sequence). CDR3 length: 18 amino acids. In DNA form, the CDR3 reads TGTGCCAGTACCCTATGGAGGACTAGCCCTTTCAATTACAATGAGCAGTTCTTC. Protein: CASTLWRTSPFNYNEQFF.

The CDR3 spells CASKSPEHSNQPQHF. Here the CDR3 DNA reads TGTGCCAGCAAGTCCCCAGAACATAGCAATCAGCCCCAGCATTTT. The J gene is TRBJ1-5, the V gene TRBV6-1; D unresolved. Per the germline V gene, CDR1 is MNHNS and CDR2 is SASEGT. Between the trimmed V and J ends, which lost 7 bases and 0 bases, there was a span of 13 bases. The CDR3 loop spans 15 amino acids.

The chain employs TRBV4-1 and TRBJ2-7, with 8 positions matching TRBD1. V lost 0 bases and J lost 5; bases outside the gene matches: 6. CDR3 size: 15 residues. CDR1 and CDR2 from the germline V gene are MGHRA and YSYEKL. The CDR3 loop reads CASSQDRQGRHEQYF. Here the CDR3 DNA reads TGCGCCAGCAGCCAAGATCGACAGGGGAGACACGAGCAGTACTTC.

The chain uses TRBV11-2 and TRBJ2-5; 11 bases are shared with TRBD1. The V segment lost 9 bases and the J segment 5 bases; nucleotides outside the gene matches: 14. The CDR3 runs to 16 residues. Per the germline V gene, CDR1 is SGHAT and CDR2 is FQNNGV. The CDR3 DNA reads TGTGCCAGTCGGAGGAGGGGACAGGGGGGAAGCGAGACCCAGTACTTC. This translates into CASRRRGQGGSETQYF.

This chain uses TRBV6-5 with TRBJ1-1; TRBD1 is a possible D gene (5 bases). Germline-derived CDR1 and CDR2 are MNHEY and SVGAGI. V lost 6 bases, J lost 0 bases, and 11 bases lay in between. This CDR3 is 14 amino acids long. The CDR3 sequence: CASRRTYMNTEAFF. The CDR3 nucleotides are TGTGCCAGCAGGAGGACATACATGAACACTGAAGCTTTCTTT.